These 6 T cell receptor beta chains were sequenced from one sample in a study of control samples from healthy donors and cancer patients. The data were produced by immunoSEQ multiplex PCR, yet TCRdb's version contains in-frame clones alone and is incomplete. Of 90,000 to 110,000 clones listed, approximately 90% are singletons. The material sequenced was blood. These receptors were taken from a woman in her forties or fifties in good health.

The V gene is TRBV29-1, the J gene TRBJ2-1; a weak D match, TRBD1 (6 bases). CDR3 size: 15 residues. V was shortened by 7 bases and J by 7 bases, with 23 bases between the two germline ends. Germline V gene data show CDR1 as SQVTM and CDR2 as ANQGSEA. The CDR3 sequence: CSARTGSGWRNEQFF. The CDR3 coding sequence is TGCAGCGCCCGAACAGGGTCTGGGTGGAGGAATGAGCAGTTCTTC.

This chain connects TRBV11-2 to TRBJ2-1; the D gene could be TRBD1 or TRBD2 (5 bases each). The V end lost 4 bases, the J end lost 0 bases, and 13 bases lay between the germline ends. The CDR3 is 16 residues long. Germline values: CDR1 SGHAT, CDR2 FQNNGV. The CDR3 loop is CASSWAGTVSYNEQFF. CDR3 sequence (DNA): TGTGCCAGCAGCTGGGCCGGGACGGTCTCCTACAATGAGCAGTTCTTC.

The chain combines TRBV6-5 with TRBJ2-7; 7 bases fit TRBD2. The trim removed 9 bases at V and 1 base at J, leaving 9 bases unmatched. The CDR3 consists of 14 residues. The germline gives CDR1 MNHEY, CDR2 SVGAGI. The CDR3 loop reads CASGGDGYSYEQYF. DNA for the CDR3: TGTGCCAGTGGGGGGGACGGATATTCCTACGAGCAGTACTTC.

J is TRBJ1-6 and V is TRBV9; D gene uncertain. The V gene lost 0 bases and the J gene lost 6 bases, with 10 bases spanning the gap. The germline gives CDR1 SGDLS, CDR2 YYNGEE. CDR3 length: 15 amino acids. For the CDR3, the DNA is TGTGCCAGCAGCGTAGGAGGTAGTTCTAATTCACCCCTCCACTTT. It is translated as CASSVGGSSNSPLHF.

CDR3 DNA: TGTGCCATCACTCCGGACGGAACAACTAATGAAAAACTGTTTTTT. It is translated as CAITPDGTTNEKLFF. The V gene is TRBV10-3, the J gene TRBJ1-4; D uncertain. V gave up 7 bases and J gave up 0 bases, with 12 bases separating them. The CDR3 has 15 residues. CDR1 and CDR2 from the germline V gene are ENHRY and SYGVKD.

V gene TRBV6-6 combines with J gene TRBJ1-5; D unclear. Germline V CDR1 and CDR2: MNHNY, SVGAGI (reference sequence). The CDR3 is made up of 13 amino acids. The ends were cut back, 11 bases at V and 2 bases at J, with 13 bases in the middle. This chain's CDR3 is CAFGPKRNQPQHF. CDR3 nucleotides: TGTGCCTTCGGGCCCAAACGCAATCAGCCCCAGCATTTT.